The 26 T cell receptor beta chains below were found in one sample sequenced in a study of beta chain features in type 1 diabetes. TCRB transcripts that were expressed got sequenced, as all of the isolated RNA had been reverse transcribed. The data were produced by immunoSEQ multiplex PCR, yet TCRdb's version contains in-frame clones alone and is incomplete. Seen here are around 340,000 clones, less than 10% observed once, and the top ten hold around 0.44%. The sequenced sample consisted of central memory CD4+ T cells from blood. These receptors originate from a woman younger than 30 in good health.

This clone was found a few times. The chain combines TRBV5-4 with TRBJ2-3, with D possibly TRBD2 on 6 matching bases. Germline CDR1 is SGHNT and CDR2 is YYREEE (reference sequence). The germline V and J ends were trimmed by 4 bases and 5 bases, with 14 bases remaining between them. This CDR3 is 14 amino acids long. The CDR3 DNA is TGTGCCAGCAGCCCGACTAGTAAACAAGATACGCAGTATTTT. It specifies CASSPTSKQDTQYF.

The chain recombines TRBV4-2 with TRBJ2-7, with D perhaps matching TRBD1 or TRBD2 (5 bases each). This CDR3 region has 14 residues. V was clipped by 1 base and J by 4 bases, with 11 bases between them. CDR1 and CDR2 (germline): LGHNA, YNFKEQ. CDR3 DNA: TGTGCCAGCAGCCAAGCGAGCAGGGAGTACGAGCAGTACTTC. It yields the protein CASSQASREYEQYF.

The chain joins TRBV2 to TRBJ1-5; TRBD1 is a possible D gene (5 bases). The CDR3 consists of 13 residues. From germline, CDR1 is SNHLY and CDR2 FYNNEI. V lost 6 bases and J lost 5, with 11 bases in between. CDR3: CASRRQSDQPQHF. CDR3 nucleotide sequence: TGTGCCAGCAGACGACAGTCAGATCAGCCCCAGCATTTT.

The gene calls are TRBV6-5 and TRBJ2-5; 7 bases are shared with TRBD1. After removal of 0 bases from V and 4 bases from J, the junction contained 2 bases not matched to a gene. Germline CDR1 reads MNHEY; CDR2 reads SVGAGI. This CDR3 contains 14 residues. The CDR3 coding sequence is TGTGCCAGCAGTTACTCGTACAGGGGAGAGACCCAGTACTTC. Protein: CASSYSYRGETQYF.

The rearrangement links TRBV28 to TRBJ2-1; 11 nucleotides align to TRBD2. The CDR3 covers 15 residues. J gave up 7 bases and V 6 bases, and 8 bases lay outside the gene matches. Germline V gene data show CDR1 as MDHEN and CDR2 as SYDVKM. CDR3 coding DNA: TGTGCCAGCAGACCCGGGACTAGCGGACGAAATGAGCAGTTCTTC. The encoded protein is CASRPGTSGRNEQFF.

In the case of this clone: The same CDR3 also results from other DNA sequences found in this sample. This chain joins TRBV5-1 and TRBJ2-7; no definite D call. The CDR3 sequence is 14 residues long. Trimming removed 0 bases from V and 2 bases from J, with 9 bases in between. The V gene's germline CDR1 is SGHRS and CDR2 YFSETQ. CDR3 coding DNA: TGCGCCAGCAGCTTGGTACCCGGGCCCTACGAGCAGTACTTC. Translation: CASSLVPGPYEQYF.

This clone came up a few times. V and J are TRBV18 and TRBJ2-1; 9 bases are a match to TRBD1. The trim removed 11 bases at V and 4 bases at J, leaving 6 bases unmatched. The germline gives CDR1 KGHSH, CDR2 LQKENI. The CDR3 is 13 amino acids. This CDR3 is CAGSTGGYNEQFF. In DNA, the CDR3 is TGTGCCGGATCGACAGGGGGATACAATGAGCAGTTCTTC. Variable domain in full (rest from reference TRBV18 and TRBJ2-1): NAGVMQNPRHLVRRRGQEARLRCSPMKGHSHVYWYRQLPEEGLKFMVYLQKENIIDESGMPKERFSAEFPKEGPSILRIQQVVRGDSAAYFCAGSTGGYNEQFFGPGTRLTVL.

This clone was seen more than once but under ten times. The genes are TRBV7-9 and TRBJ2-5, with 12 bases fitting TRBD2. The V gene's germline CDR1 is SEHNR and CDR2 FQNEAQ (reference sequence). The V and J ends lost 4 bases and 2 bases, in that order; junction bases with no gene match: 2. The CDR3 covers 15 residues. CDR3 DNA sequence: TGTGCCAGCAGCTCGACTAGCGGGAGTCAAGAGACCCAGTACTTC. Protein: CASSSTSGSQETQYF.

The sample holds a few counts of this clone. CDR3 in amino acids: CASRRTGGVETQYF. CDR3 sequence (DNA): TGTGCCAGCAGGAGGACAGGGGGCGTAGAGACCCAGTACTTC. V gene TRBV28 combines with J gene TRBJ2-5, with 11 bases lining up with TRBD1. CDR3 length: 14 residues. Germline loops: CDR1 MDHEN, CDR2 SYDVKM. V trimming: 6 bases; J trimming: 4 bases; junction bases outside the gene matches: 4.

The V call is TRBV1, the J call TRBJ2-7; the listed D gene, TRBD2, was not tested against the DNA. TRBV1 is termed a pseudogene. The CDR3 totals 17 residues. The CDR3: CTSSQGERDSSSYEQYF. As DNA, the CDR3 is TGCACCAGCAGCCAAGGCGAGCGGGACTCTTCATCCTACGAGCAGTACTTC.

This clone was seen only a few times. The genes are TRBV7-9 and TRBJ2-5; TRBD2 aligns across 8 bases. J gave up 1 base and V 1 base, and 5 bases lay outside the gene matches. The germline CDR1 and CDR2 sequences are SEHNR and FQNEAQ (reference sequence). The CDR3 has 16 amino acids. The CDR3 here is CASSLGAAGGQETQYF. CDR3 bases: TGTGCCAGCAGCTTAGGTGCGGCGGGAGGCCAAGAGACCCAGTACTTC.

There are a few counts of this clone. V usage is TRBV7-2 and J usage is TRBJ2-2; 11 positions agree with TRBD2. The CDR3 loop spans 14 amino acids. The J segment lost 6 bases and the V segment lost 5 bases, leaving 2 bases of the junction unmatched. The germline gives CDR1 SGHTA, CDR2 FQGNSA. CDR3 nucleotides: TGTGCCAGCAGCCCGGGACTAGCGGCCGGGGAGCTGTTTTTT. It translates to CASSPGLAAGELFF.

This clone was detected a few times. J is TRBJ2-3 and V is TRBV9, with TRBD2 identical over 8 bases. The germline gives CDR1 SGDLS, CDR2 YYNGEE. V shed 0 bases, J shed 1 base, and the junction held 7 bases outside the gene matches. The CDR3 loop spans 17 amino acids. CDR3 nucleotide sequence: TGTGCCAGCAGCGTAGGCCCTAGCGGGCAAGGCACAGATACGCAGTATTTT. It codes for CASSVGPSGQGTDTQYF. The whole variable domain, remainder taken from reference TRBV9 and TRBJ2-3, is DSGVTQTPKHLITATGQRVTLRCSPRSGDLSVYWYQQSLDQGLQFLIQYYNGEERAKGNILERFSAQQFPDLHSELNLSSLELGDSALYFCASSVGPSGQGTDTQYFGPGTRLTVL.

The chain recombines TRBV6-5 with TRBJ2-1; TRBD2 agrees at 10 bases. Germline-derived CDR1 and CDR2 are MNHEY and SVGAGI. This CDR3 contains 16 residues. The ends lost 3 bases at V and 8 bases at J; junction bases unmatched: 10. The CDR3 is CASSYDLAGVADEQFF. CDR3 sequence (DNA): TGTGCCAGCAGTTATGATCTAGCGGGAGTCGCTGATGAGCAGTTCTTC.

This clone has more than one count but fewer than ten. The chain has TRBV9 and TRBJ2-3; D is perhaps TRBD2 (5 bases). V was trimmed by 1 base and J by 8 bases, leaving 8 bases between them. Germline loops: CDR1 SGDLS, CDR2 YYNGEE. The CDR3 has 12 residues. The DNA of the CDR3 is TGTGCCAGCAGCGTACTGGGGAGTACGCAGTATTTT. This sequence encodes CASSVLGSTQYF.

Written as DNA, the CDR3 is TGTGCCAGCAGCTTAGGAGGGACCTATGGCTACACCTTC. The encoded protein is CASSLGGTYGYTF. The chain employs TRBV7-9 and TRBJ1-2; weak D call: TRBD1 (5 bases). Trimming stripped 1 base from V and 4 bases from J, with 7 bases between. The CDR3 is 13 residues long. Looked up from germline, CDR1 is SEHNR and CDR2 is FQNEAQ (reference sequence). Looking up the rest from reference TRBV7-9 and TRBJ1-2 gives the full variable domain: DTGVSQNPRHKITKRGQNVTFRCDPISEHNRLYWYRQTLGQGPEFLTYFQNEAQLEKSRLLSDRFSAERPKGSFSTLEIQRTEQGDSAMYLCASSLGGTYGYTFGSGTRLTVV.

This clone was found a few times. Other DNA sequences in the same sample also yield this CDR3. The chain's CDR3 is CASSFSRDTEAFF. For the CDR3, the DNA is TGTGCCAGCAGTTTCTCTCGTGACACTGAAGCTTTCTTT. This chain joins TRBV6-5 and TRBJ1-1; no definite D call. V dropped 4 bases and J dropped 3 bases, with 9 bases sitting between them. The CDR3 is made up of 13 amino acids. CDR1 MNHEY and CDR2 SVGAGI come from the germline V gene.

The chain joins TRBV11-3 to TRBJ2-3, with TRBD2 matching 7 bases. The CDR3 contains 16 residues. Germline CDR1 reads SGHNT; CDR2 reads YENEEA. V shed 1 base and J 6 bases; nucleotides not matched to a gene: 10. The CDR3 loop is CASSLGSGTTGDTQYF. CDR3 in DNA: TGTGCCAGCAGCTTAGGTTCCGGGACTACGGGGGATACGCAGTATTTT.

This clone has a count of ten or more. This chain joins TRBV10-3 and TRBJ2-3, with a tentative D call TRBD2 (5 bases). Germline V CDR1 and CDR2: ENHRY, SYGVKD. The ends were cut back, 6 bases at V and 2 bases at J, with 9 bases in the middle. The CDR3 covers 13 residues. The chain's CDR3 is CAIRERTTDTQYF. Here the CDR3 DNA reads TGTGCCATCAGGGAGCGGACCACAGATACGCAGTATTTT.

J is TRBJ1-1 and V is TRBV15, with D maybe TRBD1 (6 bases). Germline CDR1 is LNHNV and CDR2 is YYDKDF (reference sequence). Trimming pared 2 bases from V and 0 bases from J, leaving 10 bases between. The CDR3 totals 15 residues. The CDR3 DNA reads TGTGCCACCAGCAGATTCGGACAGTTGAACACTGAAGCTTTCTTT. This translates into CATSRFGQLNTEAFF.

The chain uses TRBV27 and TRBJ2-5, with D perhaps TRBD1 (6 bases). Germline lookup yields CDR1 MNHEY and CDR2 SMNVEV (reference sequence). CDR3 size: 13 residues. V dropped 5 bases and J dropped 5 bases, with 12 bases sitting between them. CDR3 nucleotide sequence: TGTGCCAGCAGTCGAACAGGGTACGAGACCCAGTACTTC. Translating gives CASSRTGYETQYF.

This clone has just a few counts. The chain combines TRBV29-1 with TRBJ1-1, with a possible D match to TRBD1 (6 bases). The germline V gene encodes CDR1 SQVTM and CDR2 ANQGSEA. The length of the CDR3 is 15 residues. The germline V and J ends were trimmed by 7 bases and 1 base, with 19 bases remaining between them. CDR3 loop: CSAQKQGTSNTEAFF. CDR3 in DNA: TGCAGCGCTCAGAAACAGGGAACCTCGAACACTGAAGCTTTCTTT.

A remark on this clone: In the same sample, other DNA sequences code for this CDR3. CDR3 coding DNA: TGTGCCAGCAGTGGACTAGCGGGAGGGACCGGGGAGCTGTTTTTT. Protein product: CASSGLAGGTGELFF. The chain uses TRBV25-1 and TRBJ2-2; 14 bases fit TRBD2. Germline values: CDR1 MGHDK, CDR2 SYGVNS. Trimming cost V 4 bases and J 5 bases; bases outside gene matches: 0. This CDR3 contains 15 residues. The variable domain in full, with the rest retrieved from reference TRBV25-1 and TRBJ2-2, is EADIYQTPRYLVIGTGKKITLECSQTMGHDKMYWYQQDPGMELHLIHYSYGVNSTEKGDLSSESTVSRIRTEHFPLTLESARPSHTSQYLCASSGLAGGTGELFFGEGSRLTVL.

The chain recombines TRBV28 with TRBJ1-2, with D possibly matching TRBD1 (5 bases). The V end lost 2 bases, the J end lost 7 bases, and 8 bases lay between the germline ends. The germline V gene has CDR1 MDHEN and CDR2 SYDVKM. CDR3 length equals 12 residues. CDR3 amino acids: CASSLGAFGYTF. CDR3 DNA: TGTGCCAGCAGTTTAGGGGCCTTTGGCTACACCTTC.

This clone was seen many times. The chain recombines TRBV2 with TRBJ2-7; no firm D call. The CDR3 consists of 11 residues. Germline V CDR1 and CDR2: SNHLY, FYNNEI. Trimming took off 3 bases at V and 5 bases at J, with 5 bases between the two ends. The chain's CDR3 is CASSEVHEQYF. As DNA, the CDR3 is TGTGCCAGCAGTGAGGTACACGAGCAGTACTTC.

This clone turned up a few times. V gene TRBV5-6 combines with J gene TRBJ2-2; TRBD2 aligns across 11 bases. The CDR3 spans 14 residues. Germline V lookup: CDR1 SGHDT, CDR2 YYEEEE. Trimming took 8 bases from V and 0 from J; bases not matched to a gene: 0. The CDR3 spells CASSGRANTGELFF. DNA for the CDR3: TGTGCCAGTAGCGGGAGGGCGAACACCGGGGAGCTGTTTTTT.